Listed below are T cell receptor beta chains from one sample, sequenced in a study of blood T cell repertoires in COVID-19. Data came from immunoSEQ multiplex PCR; TCRdb stores just in-frame clones and leaves some out. The sample contains tens of thousands of clones, 90% of which appear only once. The sequenced material came from peripheral blood. The receptor source for this set is a man aged 45-65 years with acute or convalescent COVID-19. Both conserved end residues are part of each CDR3. The size of a clone is reported for some rows only, either as once, few or many, or as a class for expanded clones.

clone_size: -
j_call: TRBJ2-1
v_call: TRBV5-1
cdr3_aa: CASSLQGTDEQFF

clone_size: -
j_call: TRBJ2-1
v_call: TRBV5-1
cdr3_aa: CASRLLAGGYNEQFF

clone_size: -
j_call: TRBJ2-5
v_call: TRBV21-1
cdr3_aa: CASSKSAGEETQYF

clone_size: -
j_call: TRBJ1-1
v_call: TRBV29-1
cdr3_aa: CSVSYGGNTEAFF

clone_size: once
j_call: TRBJ1-5
v_call: TRBV5-6
cdr3_aa: CASSFDRGRNQPQHF

clone_size: -
j_call: TRBJ1-3
v_call: TRBV6-1
cdr3_aa: CASSEQLISRSGGSGNTIYF

clone_size: -
j_call: TRBJ1-1
v_call: TRBV12-3/TRBV12-4
cdr3_aa: CASKQGGNTEAFF

clone_size: -
j_call: TRBJ2-3
v_call: TRBV11-3
cdr3_aa: CASSLGIPGQGGDTQYF

clone_size: -
j_call: TRBJ2-7
v_call: TRBV6-5
cdr3_aa: CASSSLSGRAFYEQYF

clone_size: -
j_call: TRBJ1-1
v_call: TRBV7-9
cdr3_aa: CASSIGQVNTEAFF

clone_size: once
j_call: TRBJ2-1
v_call: TRBV5-1
cdr3_aa: CASSGGTGLAGGVGEQFF